This is a list of T cell receptor beta chains from one sample in a study of blood T cell repertoires in COVID-19. Here immunoSEQ multiplex PCR was the method, and the copy in TCRdb shows in-frame clones only, minus some. The sample lists 90,000 to 120,000 clones; around 90% were seen once. The sample consisted of peripheral blood. Source of these receptors: a man aged 40-50 years with active or convalescent COVID-19. CDR3s include the opening cysteine and the closing phenylalanine or tryptophan. The D gene is left open where the match is weak. Clone size, where shown, is once, few, many, or a class for clones that have expanded.

size,D,V,J,CDR3,DNA
once,-,TRBV5-8,TRBJ2-7,CASSLPEGAYNEQYF,TGTGCCAGCAGCCTCCCGGAGGGGGCGTACAACGAGCAGTACTTC
-,-,TRBV19,TRBJ2-7,CASSLGTSYEQYF,TGTGCCAGTAGTTTGGGCACATCCTACGAGCAGTACTTC
-,TRBD1,TRBV11-2,TRBJ1-2,CASSKTGEFGYTF,TGTGCCAGCAGCAAGACAGGGGAGTTCGGCTACACCTTC
-,-,TRBV19,TRBJ2-3,CASSPGHFDTQYF,TGTGCCAGTAGTCCCGGACACTTCGATACGCAGTATTTT
-,TRBD1,TRBV2,TRBJ1-5,CASSEQGASNQPQHF,TGTGCCAGCAGTGAACAGGGGGCGAGCAATCAGCCCCAGCATTTT
-,TRBD1,TRBV3-1/TRBV3-2,TRBJ1-1,CASSFDRADTEAFF,TGTGCCAGCAGCTTCGACAGGGCCGACACTGAAGCTTTCTTT
-,-,TRBV9,TRBJ2-5,CASSVTGEETQYF,TGTGCCAGCAGCGTAACTGGAGAAGAGACCCAGTACTTC
-,TRBD1,TRBV4-1,TRBJ1-5,CASSQDQGAGNPQHF,TGCGCCAGCAGCCAAGATCAGGGGGCCGGCAATCCCCAGCATTTT
-,-,TRBV5-1,TRBJ2-2,CASSLVSVGGELFF,TGCGCCAGCAGCTTGGTATCGGTCGGCGGGGAGCTGTTTTTT
once,TRBD2,TRBV19,TRBJ2-1,CASTPGLARSSYNEQFF,TGTGCCAGTACCCCGGGACTAGCGCGGAGCTCCTACAATGAGCAGTTCTTC
once,-,TRBV30,TRBJ1-1,CAWRTGQNTEAFF,TGTGCCTGGAGAACAGGTCAGAACACTGAAGCTTTCTTT
-,TRBD2,TRBV29-1,TRBJ2-1,CSVGAGGNEQFF,TGCAGCGTTGGAGCGGGAGGCAATGAGCAGTTCTTC
-,-,TRBV7-2,TRBJ2-5,CASSFGETQYF,TGTGCCAGCAGCTTCGGGGAGACCCAGTACTTC
-,-,TRBV12-3/TRBV12-4,TRBJ2-1,CASSWGDNEQFF,TGTGCCAGCAGTTGGGGGGATAATGAGCAGTTCTTC
once,TRBD2,TRBV2,TRBJ2-4,CASRLAGEGNIQYF,TGTGCCAGCAGACTAGCGGGAGAGGGGAACATTCAGTACTTC
-,-,TRBV2,TRBJ2-7,CASIYDGGSYEQYF,TGTGCCAGTATATACGACGGGGGCTCCTACGAGCAGTACTTC
once,-,TRBV28,TRBJ1-4,CASSYLVGEKLFF,TGTGCCAGCAGTTACCTCGTGGGCGAAAAACTGTTTTTT
-,-,TRBV7-2,TRBJ1-2,CASTFRGRIGYTF,TGTGCCAGCACCTTCCGGGGGAGGATAGGCTACACCTTC
-,TRBD1,TRBV5-1,TRBJ1-4,CASSYGQGFEKLFF,TGCGCCAGCAGCTACGGACAGGGGTTTGAAAAACTGTTTTTT